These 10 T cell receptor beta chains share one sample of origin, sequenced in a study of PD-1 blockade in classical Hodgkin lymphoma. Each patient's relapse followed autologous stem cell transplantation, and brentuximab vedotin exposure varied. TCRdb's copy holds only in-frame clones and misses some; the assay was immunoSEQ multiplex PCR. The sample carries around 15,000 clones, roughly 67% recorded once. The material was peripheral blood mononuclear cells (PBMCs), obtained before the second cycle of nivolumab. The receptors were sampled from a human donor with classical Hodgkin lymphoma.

The CDR3 sequence is CASSEGPENEKLFF. The CDR3 DNA sequence: TGTGCCAGCAGTGAGGGCCCTGAGAACGAAAAACTGTTTTTT. The chain links TRBV28 to TRBJ1-4; D not resolved. V was pared by 5 bases and J by 8 bases, with 15 bases between. CDR1 is MDHEN and CDR2 is SYDVKM in the germline V gene. This CDR3 comprises 14 residues.

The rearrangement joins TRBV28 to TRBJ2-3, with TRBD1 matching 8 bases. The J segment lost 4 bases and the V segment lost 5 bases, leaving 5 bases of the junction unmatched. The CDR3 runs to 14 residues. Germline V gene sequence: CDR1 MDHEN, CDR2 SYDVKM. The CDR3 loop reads CASSEDRASDTQYF. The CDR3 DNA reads TGTGCCAGCAGTGAGGACAGGGCTTCAGATACGCAGTATTTT.

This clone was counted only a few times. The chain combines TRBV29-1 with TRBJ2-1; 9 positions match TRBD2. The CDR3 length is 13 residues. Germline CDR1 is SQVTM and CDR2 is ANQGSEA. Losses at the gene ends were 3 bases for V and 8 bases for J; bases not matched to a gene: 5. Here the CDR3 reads CSVDGLALDEQFF. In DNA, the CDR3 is TGCAGCGTTGACGGACTAGCGTTAGATGAGCAGTTCTTC.

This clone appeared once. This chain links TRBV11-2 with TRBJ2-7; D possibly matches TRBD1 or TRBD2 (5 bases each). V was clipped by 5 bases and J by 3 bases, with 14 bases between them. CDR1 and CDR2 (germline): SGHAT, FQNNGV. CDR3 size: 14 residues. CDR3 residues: CASSTHGASYEQYF. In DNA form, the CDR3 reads TGTGCCAGCAGCACCCACGGGGCCAGCTACGAGCAGTACTTC.

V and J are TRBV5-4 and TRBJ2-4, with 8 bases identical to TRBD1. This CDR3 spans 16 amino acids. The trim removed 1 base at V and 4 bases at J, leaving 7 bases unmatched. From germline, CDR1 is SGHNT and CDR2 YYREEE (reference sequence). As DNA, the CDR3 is TGTGCCAGCAGCTTGTCCCTCGGACAGGGAAAAAACATTCAGTACTTC. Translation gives CASSLSLGQGKNIQYF.

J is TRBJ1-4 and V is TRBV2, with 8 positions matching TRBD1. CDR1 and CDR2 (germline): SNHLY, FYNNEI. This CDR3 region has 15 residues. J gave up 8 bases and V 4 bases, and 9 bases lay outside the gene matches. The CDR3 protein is CASSGGATGVEKLFF. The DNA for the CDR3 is TGTGCCAGCAGTGGCGGGGCGACAGGGGTGGAAAAACTGTTTTTT. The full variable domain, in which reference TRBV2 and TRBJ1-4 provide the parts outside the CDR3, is EPEVTQTPSHQVTQMGQEVILRCVPISNHLYFYWYRQILGQKVEFLVSFYNNEISEKSEIFDDQFSVERPDGSNFTLKIRSTKLEDSAMYFCASSGGATGVEKLFFGSGTQLSVL.

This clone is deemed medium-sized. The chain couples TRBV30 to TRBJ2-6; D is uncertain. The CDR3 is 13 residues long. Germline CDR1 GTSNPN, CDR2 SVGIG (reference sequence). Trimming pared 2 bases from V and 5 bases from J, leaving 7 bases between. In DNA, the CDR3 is TGTGCCTGGAGTACACTTTGGGCCAACGTCCTGACTTTC. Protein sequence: CAWSTLWANVLTF.

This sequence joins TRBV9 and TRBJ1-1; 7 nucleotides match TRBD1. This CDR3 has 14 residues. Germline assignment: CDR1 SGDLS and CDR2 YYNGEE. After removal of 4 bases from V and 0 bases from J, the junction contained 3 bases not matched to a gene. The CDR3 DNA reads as TGTGCCAGCAGCCCGGGACAGTTGAACACTGAAGCTTTCTTT. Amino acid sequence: CASSPGQLNTEAFF. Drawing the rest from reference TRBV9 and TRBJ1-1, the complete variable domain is DSGVTQTPKHLITATGQRVTLRCSPRSGDLSVYWYQQSLDQGLQFLIQYYNGEERAKGNILERFSAQQFPDLHSELNLSSLELGDSALYFCASSPGQLNTEAFFGQGTRLTVV.

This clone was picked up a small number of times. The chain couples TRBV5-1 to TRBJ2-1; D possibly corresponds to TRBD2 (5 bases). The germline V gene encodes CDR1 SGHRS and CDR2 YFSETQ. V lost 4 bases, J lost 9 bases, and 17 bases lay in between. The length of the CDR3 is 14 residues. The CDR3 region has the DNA TGCGCCAGCAGCGAGGGATCTGTAGGTGCTGAGCAGTTCTTC. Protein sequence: CASSEGSVGAEQFF.

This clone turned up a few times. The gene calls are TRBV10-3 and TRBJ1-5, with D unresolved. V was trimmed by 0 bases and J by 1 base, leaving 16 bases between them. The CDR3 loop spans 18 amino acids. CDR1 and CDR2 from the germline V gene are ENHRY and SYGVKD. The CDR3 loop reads CAISESNYRPVSNQPQHF. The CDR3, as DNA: TGTGCCATCAGTGAGTCGAACTACCGACCGGTAAGCAATCAGCCCCAGCATTTT.